These 27 T cell receptor beta chains came from one sample sequenced in a study of control samples from healthy donors and cancer patients. Clones were sequenced by immunoSEQ multiplex PCR, and TCRdb holds only the in-frame ones, with some missing. The sample includes roughly 150,000 clones, roughly 92% of them seen just once. Sequencing was carried out using blood. All receptors come from a woman in her 30s in good health.

The rearrangement uses TRBV29-1 and TRBJ2-7; 7 bases are shared with TRBD2. With V trimmed by 0 bases and J by 0 bases, 5 bases remained unmatched. The CDR3 extends over 15 amino acids. Germline assignment: CDR1 SQVTM and CDR2 ANQGSEA. In DNA, the CDR3 is TGCAGCGTTGAAGATATGGGGGGGAGCTCCTACGAGCAGTACTTC. It encodes CSVEDMGGSSYEQYF.

This clone was observed once. The chain recombines TRBV24-1 with TRBJ2-2, with 11 bases aligning to TRBD2. With V trimmed by 2 bases and J by 2 bases, 3 bases remained unmatched. Germline CDR1 and CDR2: KGHDR and SFDVKD. The CDR3 has 17 residues. In DNA form, the CDR3 reads TGTGCCACCAGTGATTCACTAGCGGGAGCAAACACCGGGGAGCTGTTTTTT. It specifies CATSDSLAGANTGELFF.

This clone was found once. The chain is built from TRBV12-3 or TRBV12-4 and TRBJ1-6; a possible D gene is TRBD1 (5 bases). The CDR3 contains 12 residues. Trimming left V 5 bases short and J 14 bases short, with 13 bases between. This CDR3 is CASSPGFGSLHF. The CDR3 DNA reads TGTGCCAGCAGTCCAGGGTTTGGGTCCCTCCACTTT.

This chain connects TRBV20-1 to TRBJ1-4, with D unclear. CDR3 length: 12 amino acids. The germline gives CDR1 DFQATT, CDR2 SNEGSKA (reference sequence). V gave up 3 bases and J gave up 7 bases, with 9 bases separating them. The CDR3 bases are TGCAGTGCTAGTAACAGTCTTGAAAAACTGTTTTTT. Translating it yields CSASNSLEKLFF.

The chain couples TRBV28 to TRBJ1-3; TRBD1 agrees at 7 bases. CDR1 and CDR2 (germline): MDHEN, SYDVKM. Germline trimming cut 10 bases from V and 0 bases from J; bases unmatched to any gene: 12. The CDR3 spans 16 residues. The CDR3 spells CAISTGSIVSGNTIYF. The CDR3, as DNA: TGTGCCATCTCGACAGGGTCCATTGTCTCTGGAAACACCATATATTTT.

The chain uses TRBV3-1 (or the pseudogene TRBV3-2) and TRBJ2-2, with TRBD1 matching over 8 bases. CDR1 is LGHDT and CDR2 is YNNKEL in the germline V gene (reference sequence). Trimming removed 6 bases from V and 5 bases from J; junction bases left unmatched: 14. The CDR3 runs to 17 residues. This CDR3 reads CASSLQGASRTTGELFF. The CDR3 DNA is TGTGCCAGCAGTCTTCAGGGGGCCTCCCGAACGACCGGGGAGCTGTTTTTT.

The CDR3 spells CASSVQLADTQYF. CDR3 in DNA: TGTGCCAGCAGCGTACAACTAGCGGACACCCAGTACTTC. The chain combines TRBV9 with TRBJ2-5, with 8 bases identical to TRBD2. Trimming cost V 1 base and J 8 bases; bases outside gene matches: 4. The length of the CDR3 is 13 residues. Germline assignment: CDR1 SGDLS and CDR2 YYNGEE.

This rearrangement joins TRBV5-1 to TRBJ2-3; 9 bases agree with TRBD2. After removal of 4 bases from V and 2 bases from J, the junction contained 11 bases not matched to a gene. Germline CDR1 reads SGHRS; CDR2 reads YFSETQ. The CDR3 is 17 amino acids. CDR3 in amino acids: CASSPSSGRGSTDTQYF. The CDR3 coding sequence is TGCGCCAGCAGCCCGAGTAGCGGGAGAGGGTCCACAGATACGCAGTATTTT.

The chain employs TRBV6-5 and TRBJ2-3; 7 positions match TRBD1. The germline CDR1 and CDR2 sequences are MNHEY and SVGAGI. The V gene end was trimmed by 7 bases and the J gene end by 2 bases; junction bases not matched to a gene: 9. The CDR3 sequence is 15 residues long. The CDR3 sequence: CASTDRAYDTDTQYF. The CDR3 region has the DNA TGTGCCAGCACCGACAGGGCGTACGACACAGATACGCAGTATTTT.

This chain connects TRBV5-4 to TRBJ2-1; D is perhaps TRBD2 (5 bases). The CDR3 is 14 amino acids. Germline CDR1 is SGHNT and CDR2 is YYREEE (reference sequence). The V gene lost 4 bases and the J gene lost 6 bases, with 14 bases spanning the gap. The CDR3 here is CASSPSKRPNEQFF. CDR3 in DNA: TGTGCCAGCAGCCCCTCTAAGCGGCCCAATGAGCAGTTCTTC. The variable domain in full, completed from reference TRBV5-4 and TRBJ2-1, reads ETGVTQSPTHLIKTRGQQVTLRCSSQSGHNTVSWYQQALGQGPQFIFQYYREEENGRGNFPPRFSGLQFPNYSSELNVNALELDDSALYLCASSPSKRPNEQFFGPGTRLTVL.

J is TRBJ2-5 and V is TRBV6-5; 9 bases match TRBD1. The CDR3 totals 13 residues. V shed 4 bases, J shed 3 bases, and the junction held 0 bases outside the gene matches. Per the germline V gene, CDR1 is MNHEY and CDR2 is SVGAGI. CDR3: CASSWTGEETQYF. The CDR3 DNA reads TGTGCCAGCAGTTGGACAGGGGAAGAGACCCAGTACTTC.

The chain links TRBV4-3 to TRBJ2-7; TRBD2 agrees at 8 bases. CDR3 length: 15 residues. Germline loops: CDR1 LGHNA, CDR2 YSLEER. Unmatched junction bases numbered 3, after V lost 0 bases and J lost 2 bases. CDR3 sequence (DNA): TGCGCCAGCAGCCAAGAGAGCGGGGGAACCTACGAGCAGTACTTC. It translates to CASSQESGGTYEQYF.

In DNA, the CDR3 is TGCGCCAGCAGCCTCGACAGGGCGGGGCAGTTCTTC. It encodes CASSLDRAGQFF. V usage is TRBV10-2 and J usage is TRBJ2-1; 7 nucleotides align to TRBD1. V lost 6 bases to trimming and J lost 12 bases; unmatched junction nucleotides: 8. This CDR3 comprises 12 residues. Germline V gene lookup returns CDR1 WSHSY and CDR2 SAAADI.

This clone was counted a single time. V is TRBV28 and J is TRBJ2-1; D unresolved. Per germline, CDR1 MDHEN and CDR2 SYDVKM. The CDR3 has 17 residues. V lost 5 bases, J lost 0 bases, and 17 bases lay in between. This CDR3 is CASSLSSVGSSYNEQFF. The CDR3 nucleotides read TGTGCCAGCAGTCTTTCTTCCGTGGGAAGCTCCTACAATGAGCAGTTCTTC.

J is TRBJ2-7 and V is TRBV5-1, with 9 bases fitting TRBD1. The CDR3 has 15 amino acids. Germline CDR1 SGHRS, CDR2 YFSETQ. V lost 0 bases, J lost 2 bases, and 3 bases stayed unmatched. Here the CDR3 DNA reads TGCGCCAGCAGCTTGGCCGACAGGGGGACCTACGAGCAGTACTTC. This translates into CASSLADRGTYEQYF.

This chain connects TRBV5-4 to TRBJ2-1; unclear D gene. CDR1 is SGHNT and CDR2 is YYREEE in the germline V gene (reference sequence). CDR3 length: 13 residues. The V end was cut by 7 bases, the J end by 10 bases, with 18 bases between. CDR3: CASALLVGREQFF. DNA for the CDR3: TGTGCCAGCGCCCTCCTGGTAGGCAGGGAGCAGTTCTTC.

This chain's CDR3 is CASSLGWSEQYF. CDR3 DNA: TGTGCCAGCAGTTTAGGGTGGTCAGAGCAGTACTTC. V usage is TRBV12-3 or TRBV12-4 and J usage is TRBJ2-7; D gene uncertain. The V gene lost 1 base and the J gene lost 7 bases, with 8 bases spanning the gap. The CDR3 is made up of 12 amino acids.

The V gene is TRBV10-1, the J gene TRBJ2-5, with D possibly being TRBD1 (6 bases). This CDR3 region has 15 residues. The V gene's germline CDR1 is WNHNN and CDR2 SYGVQD (reference sequence). Trimming left V 3 bases short and J 4 bases short, with 15 bases between. The CDR3 loop reads CASSDVPGVGETQYF. CDR3 DNA sequence: TGCGCCAGCAGTGATGTTCCAGGGGTTGGAGAGACCCAGTACTTC.

This clone was seen a single time. The J gene is TRBJ2-2, the V gene TRBV4-3; TRBD1 might be the D (5 bases). Trimming took off 2 bases at V and 6 bases at J, with 16 bases between the two ends. The germline CDR1 and CDR2 sequences are LGHNA and YSLEER. The CDR3 runs 16 residues. The CDR3: CASSQSPEGVAGELFF. CDR3 in DNA: TGCGCCAGCAGCCAATCTCCGGAAGGGGTTGCCGGGGAGCTGTTTTTT.

The chain combines TRBV19 with TRBJ2-2; a weak D match, TRBD1 (6 bases). The V and J ends lost 10 bases and 4 bases respectively, with 16 bases between them. The CDR3 spans 14 residues. The germline CDR1 and CDR2 sequences are LNHDA and SQIVND (reference sequence). CDR3 DNA: TGTGCCACTCTAACTACAGGGCCCACCGGGGAGCTGTTTTTT. Translated, it gives CATLTTGPTGELFF.

The J gene is TRBJ2-3, the V gene TRBV10-1; TRBD2 agrees at 15 bases. The CDR3 covers 16 residues. Germline lookup yields CDR1 WNHNN and CDR2 SYGVQD (reference sequence). The ends lost 4 bases at V and 2 bases at J; junction bases unmatched: 1. Here the CDR3 DNA reads TGCGCCAGCAGTGGGACTAGCGGGAGGGCCACAGATACGCAGTATTTT. This encodes CASSGTSGRATDTQYF.

V and J are TRBV9 and TRBJ2-7; D is ambiguous. The CDR3 spans 15 residues. Germline values: CDR1 SGDLS, CDR2 YYNGEE. V lost 0 bases, J lost 2 bases, and 12 bases lay in between. DNA of the CDR3: TGTGCCAGCAGCGTAGGGGTAGACCTAGCCTACGAGCAGTACTTC. This translates into CASSVGVDLAYEQYF. Full variable domain (outside the CDR3, taken from reference TRBV9 and TRBJ2-7): DSGVTQTPKHLITATGQRVTLRCSPRSGDLSVYWYQQSLDQGLQFLIQYYNGEERAKGNILERFSAQQFPDLHSELNLSSLELGDSALYFCASSVGVDLAYEQYFGPGTRLTVT.

J is TRBJ1-1 and V is TRBV7-6, with TRBD1 matching over 7 bases. With 5 bases clipped from V and 0 bases from J, the junction kept 9 bases outside the gene matches. Germline V gives CDR1 SGHVS, CDR2 FNYEAQ. The CDR3 loop spans 16 amino acids. CDR3 sequence: CASSHRTGFMNTEAFF. The CDR3, as DNA: TGTGCCAGCAGCCACCGGACAGGCTTCATGAACACTGAAGCTTTCTTT.

The chain combines TRBV5-6 with TRBJ1-1; D is undetermined. Germline CDR1 is SGHDT and CDR2 is YYEEEE. V lost 0 bases and J lost 4, with 7 bases in between. CDR3 length: 13 amino acids. CDR3 sequence reads: CASSLGAVTEAFF. The CDR3, as DNA: TGTGCCAGCAGCTTGGGGGCGGTCACTGAAGCTTTCTTT.

The rearrangement links TRBV7-9 to TRBJ1-2; D perhaps matches TRBD1 (5 bases). V was cut by 1 base and J by 4 bases, with 13 bases left in between. CDR3 length: 15 amino acids. Germline lookup yields CDR1 SEHNR and CDR2 FQNEAQ (reference sequence). CDR3 DNA: TGTGCCAGCAGCTTAGGAAACAGGACGAGCTATGGCTACACCTTC. Translated, it gives CASSLGNRTSYGYTF.

This rearrangement joins TRBV9 to TRBJ2-7; D is perhaps TRBD1 or TRBD2 (5 bases each). Trimming cost V 0 bases and J 6 bases, with 13 bases left between them. Germline CDR1 reads SGDLS; CDR2 reads YYNGEE. CDR3 length: 14 residues. In nucleotides, the CDR3 is TGTGCCAGCAGCGTAGGAGGGGTCTTCCGCGAGCAGTACTTC. It specifies CASSVGGVFREQYF.

The chain couples TRBV20-1 to TRBJ2-3; TRBD2 matches at 12 bases. CDR3 length equals 18 residues. V was clipped by 3 bases and J by 4 bases; unmatched bases: 14. Germline CDR1 is DFQATT and CDR2 is SNEGSKA (reference sequence). The CDR3 region has the DNA TGCAGTGCTAGTCTCCTAGCGGGAGGGCCGGGAGCGGCAGATACGCAGTATTTT. This gives the protein CSASLLAGGPGAADTQYF.